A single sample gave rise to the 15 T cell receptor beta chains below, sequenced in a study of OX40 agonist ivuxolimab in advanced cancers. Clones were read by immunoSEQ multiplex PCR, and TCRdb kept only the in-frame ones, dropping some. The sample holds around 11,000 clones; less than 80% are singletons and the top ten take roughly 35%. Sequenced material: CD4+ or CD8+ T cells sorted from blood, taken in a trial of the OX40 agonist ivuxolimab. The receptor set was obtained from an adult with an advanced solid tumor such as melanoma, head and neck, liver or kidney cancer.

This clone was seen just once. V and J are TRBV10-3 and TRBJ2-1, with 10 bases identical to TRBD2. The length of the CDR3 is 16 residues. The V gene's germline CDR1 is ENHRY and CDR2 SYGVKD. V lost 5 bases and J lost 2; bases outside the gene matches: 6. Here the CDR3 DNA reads TGTGCCATCAGTCAAGCGGGAGGGGGCACCTACAATGAGCAGTTCTTC. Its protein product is CAISQAGGGTYNEQFF.

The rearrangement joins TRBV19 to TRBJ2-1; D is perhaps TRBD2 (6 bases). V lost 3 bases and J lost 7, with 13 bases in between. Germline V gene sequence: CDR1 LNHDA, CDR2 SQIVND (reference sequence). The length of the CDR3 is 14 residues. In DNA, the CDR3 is TGTGCCAGTAGTATGGGGGGTCTAGGGAATGAGCAGTTCTTC. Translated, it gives CASSMGGLGNEQFF.

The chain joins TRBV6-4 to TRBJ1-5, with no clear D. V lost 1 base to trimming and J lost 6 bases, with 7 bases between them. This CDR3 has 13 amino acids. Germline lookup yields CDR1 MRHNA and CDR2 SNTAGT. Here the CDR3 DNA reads TGTGCCAGCAGTGACTTGGTAGGTCAGCCCCAGCATTTT. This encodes CASSDLVGQPQHF.

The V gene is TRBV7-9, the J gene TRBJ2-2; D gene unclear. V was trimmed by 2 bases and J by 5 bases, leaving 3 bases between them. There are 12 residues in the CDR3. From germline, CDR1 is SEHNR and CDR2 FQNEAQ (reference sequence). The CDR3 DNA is TGTGCCAGCAGCTTACTTACCGGGGAGCTGTTTTTT. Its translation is CASSLLTGELFF.

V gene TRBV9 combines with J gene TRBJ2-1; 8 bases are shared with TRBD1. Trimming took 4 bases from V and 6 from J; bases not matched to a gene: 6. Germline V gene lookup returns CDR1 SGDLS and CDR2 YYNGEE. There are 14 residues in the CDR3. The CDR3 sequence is CASSPRTGSNEQFF. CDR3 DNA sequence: TGTGCCAGCAGCCCCCGGACAGGGAGCAATGAGCAGTTCTTC.

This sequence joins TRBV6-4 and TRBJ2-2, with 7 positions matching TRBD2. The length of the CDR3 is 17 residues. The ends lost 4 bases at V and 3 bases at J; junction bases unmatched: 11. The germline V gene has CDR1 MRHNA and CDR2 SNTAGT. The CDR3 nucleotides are TGTGCCAGCAGTGGAGGGGAGCGGGGCCGGGACACCGGGGAGCTGTTTTTT. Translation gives CASSGGERGRDTGELFF.

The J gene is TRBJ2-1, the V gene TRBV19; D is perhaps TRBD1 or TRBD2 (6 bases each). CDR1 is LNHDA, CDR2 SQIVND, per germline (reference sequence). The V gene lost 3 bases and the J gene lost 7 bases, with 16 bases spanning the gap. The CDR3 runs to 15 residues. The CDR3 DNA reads TGTGCCAGTAGTATGAGGGGGGTTTCTCAGAATGAGCAGTTCTTC. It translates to CASSMRGVSQNEQFF.

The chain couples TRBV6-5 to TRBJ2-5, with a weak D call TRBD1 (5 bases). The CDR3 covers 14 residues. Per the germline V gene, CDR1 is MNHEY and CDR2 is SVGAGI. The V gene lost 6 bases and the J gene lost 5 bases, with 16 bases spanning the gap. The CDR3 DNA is TGTGCCAGCAGCCAGGGCTACCCTCGGGAGACCCAGTACTTC. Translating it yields CASSQGYPRETQYF.

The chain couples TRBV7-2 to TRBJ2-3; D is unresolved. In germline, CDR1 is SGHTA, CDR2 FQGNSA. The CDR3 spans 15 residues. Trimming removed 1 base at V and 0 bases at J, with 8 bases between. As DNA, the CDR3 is TGTGCCAGCAGCTTAGGGGCTAGTAGCACAGATACGCAGTATTTT. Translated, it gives CASSLGASSTDTQYF. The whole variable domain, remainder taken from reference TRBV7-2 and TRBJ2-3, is GAGVSQSPSNKVTEKGKDVELRCDPISGHTALYWYRQSLGQGLEFLIYFQGNSAPDKSGLPSDRFSAERTGGSVSTLTIQRTQQEDSAVYLCASSLGASSTDTQYFGPGTRLTVL.

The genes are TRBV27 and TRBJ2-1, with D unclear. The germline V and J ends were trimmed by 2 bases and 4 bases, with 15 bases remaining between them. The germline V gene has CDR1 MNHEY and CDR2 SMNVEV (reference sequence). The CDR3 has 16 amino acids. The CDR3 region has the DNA TGTGCCAGCAGTTTACTGGGGTCGGCAGAGTACAATGAGCAGTTCTTC. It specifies CASSLLGSAEYNEQFF.

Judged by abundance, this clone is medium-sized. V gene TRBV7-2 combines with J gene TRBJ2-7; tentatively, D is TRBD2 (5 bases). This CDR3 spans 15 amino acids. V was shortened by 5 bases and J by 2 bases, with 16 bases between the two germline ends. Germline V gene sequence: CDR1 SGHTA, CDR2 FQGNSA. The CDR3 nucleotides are TGTGCCAGCAGCCCCGAGAGGGTGGGCCCCTACGAGCAGTACTTC. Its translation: CASSPERVGPYEQYF.

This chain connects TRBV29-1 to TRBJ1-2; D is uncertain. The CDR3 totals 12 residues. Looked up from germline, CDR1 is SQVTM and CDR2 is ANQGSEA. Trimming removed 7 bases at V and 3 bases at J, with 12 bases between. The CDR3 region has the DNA TGCAGCGCCATGGACGGCTACTATGGCTACACCTTC. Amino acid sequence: CSAMDGYYGYTF.

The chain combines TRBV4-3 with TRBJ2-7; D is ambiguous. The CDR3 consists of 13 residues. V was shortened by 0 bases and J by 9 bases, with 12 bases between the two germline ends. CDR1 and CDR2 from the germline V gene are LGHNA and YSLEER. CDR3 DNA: TGCGCCAGCAGCCAAGATCCCCTGGTGGGGCAGTACTTC. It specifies CASSQDPLVGQYF.

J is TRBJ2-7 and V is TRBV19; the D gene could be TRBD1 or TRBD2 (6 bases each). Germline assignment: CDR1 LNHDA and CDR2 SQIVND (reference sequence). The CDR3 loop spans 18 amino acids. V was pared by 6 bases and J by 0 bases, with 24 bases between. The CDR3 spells CASSEDSEIAARSYEQYF. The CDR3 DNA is TGTGCCAGTAGCGAGGACAGCGAAATAGCGGCGCGCTCCTACGAGCAGTACTTC.

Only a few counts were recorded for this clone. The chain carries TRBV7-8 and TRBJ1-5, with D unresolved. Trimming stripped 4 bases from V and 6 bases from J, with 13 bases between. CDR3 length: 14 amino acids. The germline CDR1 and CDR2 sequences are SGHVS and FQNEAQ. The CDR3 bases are TGTGCCAGCAGCTCCAGTGGTCTAGCTCAGCCCCAGCATTTT. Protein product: CASSSSGLAQPQHF.